These 5 T cell receptor beta chains share one sample of origin, sequenced in a study of spatial heterogeneity in lung cancer. One entry per CDR3 protein, called by TCRdb with MiXCR from the 5' RACE reads. The repertoire holds nearly 80,000 distinct CDR3 sequences, with under 8.5% as singletons. Time point of the sample: sample taken at primary tumor resection. The specimen was PBMCs, collected at surgery. The source is a male donor with early-stage non-small cell lung cancer.

This chain connects TRBV27 to TRBJ1-2, with unresolved D. V lost 4 bases and J 0 bases, leaving 24 bases between the germline ends. This CDR3 comprises 19 residues. The germline gives CDR1 MNHEY, CDR2 SMNVEV (reference sequence). The CDR3 here is CASSSSGRLRGIANYGYTF. The CDR3 DNA sequence: TGTGCCAGCAGTTCCTCGGGCAGATTGAGAGGAATAGCTAACTATGGCTACACCTTC.

This clonotype was detected ten times or more. The chain has TRBV21-1 and TRBJ2-5; the D call of TRBD1 is as the table states it, not checked on the DNA. TRBV21-1 is described as a pseudogene. The CDR3 consists of 20 residues. The CDR3 DNA follows: TGTGCCAGCAGCCCTGGGGGGCATTCCTTGGGGACTCCGTACCAAGAGACCCAGTACTTC. The encoded protein is CASSPGGHSLGTPYQETQYF.

This clonotype appeared many times. The genes are TRBV20-1 and TRBJ2-6; D uncertain. This CDR3 contains 13 residues. Germline V gene sequence: CDR1 DFQATT, CDR2 SNEGSKA (reference sequence). Trimming cost V 3 bases and J 4 bases, with 7 bases left between them. CDR3 sequence reads: CSARAVGANVLTF. The CDR3 bases are TGCAGTGCTAGGGCCGTAGGGGCCAACGTCCTGACTTTC.

This clonotype was counted between two and nine times. J is TRBJ2-7 and V is TRBV6-2 or TRBV6-3, with D tentatively TRBD2 (6 bases). Trimming shortened V by 6 bases and J by 5 bases, and 23 bases separated the two germline ends. CDR3 size: 16 residues. Per the germline V gene, CDR1 is MNHEY and CDR2 is SVGEGT. CDR3 bases: TGTGCCAGCAGGCCAGATGGACTCGCGGGGAGAGACGAGCAGTACTTC. Amino acid sequence: CASRPDGLAGRDEQYF.

The V gene is TRBV24-1, the J gene TRBJ2-1; possible D gene TRBD1, 6 bases. This CDR3 has 13 amino acids. Per germline, CDR1 KGHDR and CDR2 SFDVKD. V was cut by 4 bases and J by 8 bases, with 11 bases left in between. As DNA, the CDR3 is TGTGCCACCAGTGAGGGGACACCCGATGAGCAGTTCTTC. As protein: CATSEGTPDEQFF.